This T cell receptor (beta chain) was captured in a study of CD8 T cells in ankylosing spondylitis. Turning to this clonotype: What it recognizes is unknown.

Study results and caveats: A TCR beta motif of fewer than ten highly homologous variants seemed to mark ankylosing spondylitis blood. Disease-linked clones reportedly showed significant enrichment in matched ankylosing spondylitis synovial fluid.

TCRdb processed the 5' RACE reads anew with MiXCR; each CDR3 protein has one entry. The sample holds under 950,000 distinct CDR3 sequences, around 20% seen once. Trimming removed 4 bases from V and 6 bases from J, with 16 bases in between. Germline V gene sequence: CDR1 SGHRS, CDR2 YFSETQ. The CDR3 totals 14 residues. What was sequenced was blood, either unsorted or a sorted T cell fraction (not recorded which). The receptor was derived from a male donor with ankylosing spondylitis. The chain couples TRBV5-1 to TRBJ1-2, with D tentatively TRBD1 (5 bases). CDR3 nucleotides: TGCGCCAGCAGCCTCCGACCCGGGACGGATGGCTACACCTTC. This codes for CASSLRPGTDGYTF.